What follows are 10 T cell receptor beta chains derived from one specimen sequenced in a study of blood T cell repertoires in COVID-19. Produced via immunoSEQ multiplex PCR; TCRdb's table is partial and in-frame only. The sample comprises more than 350,000 clones, around nine tenths of which are singletons, and roughly 9.4% rests with the top ten. Sequencing input: PBMCs or T cells enriched from blood (not recorded which). The receptor set was obtained from a woman between 50 and 59 years old who had recovered from COVID-19.

V gene TRBV4-2 combines with J gene TRBJ2-7; the D is unclear. The CDR3 has 16 residues. V was pared by 0 bases and J by 2 bases, with 14 bases between. The germline CDR1 and CDR2 sequences are LGHNA and YNFKEQ. CDR3 sequence: CASSQEYSVVAYEQYF. The CDR3 nucleotides read TGTGCCAGCAGCCAAGAATATTCGGTTGTAGCCTACGAGCAGTACTTC.

V and J are TRBV2 and TRBJ2-2, with D uncertain. The CDR3 length is 15 residues. Germline V gives CDR1 SNHLY, CDR2 FYNNEI. Trimming took off 1 base at V and 0 bases at J, with 6 bases between the two ends. The CDR3 coding sequence is TGTGCCAGCAGTGAAGTCCCAGCGAACACCGGGGAGCTGTTTTTT. As protein: CASSEVPANTGELFF.

The chain links TRBV13 to TRBJ2-7, with 7 bases identical to TRBD1. The germline V gene has CDR1 PRHDT and CDR2 FYEKMQ (reference sequence). There are 13 residues in the CDR3. Trimming removed 10 bases from V and 2 bases from J; junction bases left unmatched: 8. The CDR3: CATRQGSAYEQYF. The CDR3 DNA reads as TGTGCCACCAGACAGGGTTCGGCCTACGAGCAGTACTTC.

This clone appeared once. The V call is TRBV5-6, the J call TRBJ2-2; 12 bases map to TRBD2. J was trimmed by 8 bases and V by 4 bases; bases with no gene match: 6. Germline CDR1 and CDR2: SGHDT and YYEEEE. The CDR3 is made up of 15 amino acids. The CDR3 region is CASSPGLAGLGELFF. CDR3 DNA: TGTGCCAGCAGCCCTGGACTAGCGGGGTTGGGGGAGCTGTTTTTT.

The V call is TRBV4-1, the J call TRBJ2-7, with 10 bases identical to TRBD1. The CDR3 loop spans 16 amino acids. The V gene end was trimmed by 3 bases and the J gene end by 4 bases; junction bases not matched to a gene: 9. Per germline, CDR1 MGHRA and CDR2 YSYEKL. The chain's CDR3 is CASSQEVTGGVYEQYF. The CDR3 DNA reads as TGCGCCAGCAGCCAGGAGGTGACAGGGGGCGTTTACGAGCAGTACTTC.

The rearrangement uses TRBV5-1 and TRBJ1-3; D remains ambiguous. The V end lost 3 bases, the J end lost 0 bases, and 13 bases lay between the germline ends. Germline values: CDR1 SGHRS, CDR2 YFSETQ. The CDR3 is 16 amino acids. CDR3 in amino acids: CASSSRRSSSGNTIYF. DNA of the CDR3: TGCGCCAGCAGCTCCCGGAGGTCCAGCTCTGGAAACACCATATATTTT.

The chain is built from TRBV27 and TRBJ1-2, with no clear D. The CDR3 extends over 14 amino acids. V shed 6 bases and J shed 2 bases, with 13 bases lying between them. Per germline, CDR1 MNHEY and CDR2 SMNVEV (reference sequence). CDR3 in DNA: TGTGCCAGCAGCCCCCTACAGAAGAACTATGGCTACACCTTC. Translated, it gives CASSPLQKNYGYTF.

This clone came up a few times. The chain links TRBV5-5 to TRBJ2-7, with TRBD1 as a possible D gene (5 bases). Germline V gives CDR1 SGHKS, CDR2 YYEKEE (reference sequence). Trimming pared 7 bases from V and 2 bases from J, leaving 13 bases between. The CDR3 totals 13 residues. CDR3 protein: CASAPQGPYEQYF. Here the CDR3 DNA reads TGTGCCAGCGCTCCCCAGGGTCCCTACGAGCAGTACTTC.

The chain links TRBV3-1 (or the pseudogene TRBV3-2) to TRBJ2-1, with TRBD1 matching over 10 bases. This CDR3 is built from 15 residues. Trimming at V came to 5 bases and at J to 4 bases, leaving 5 bases not matched to a gene. Germline V gives CDR1 LGHDT, CDR2 YNNKEL (reference sequence). The CDR3 sequence is CASSVGQGGYNEQFF. For the CDR3, the DNA is TGTGCCAGCAGCGTCGGACAGGGGGGATACAATGAGCAGTTCTTC.

This rearrangement joins TRBV28 to TRBJ2-7, with D perhaps matching TRBD1 (5 bases). The CDR3 spans 17 residues. V shed 2 bases and J shed 6 bases, with 23 bases lying between them. CDR1 and CDR2 (germline): MDHEN, SYDVKM. This CDR3 reads CASSLPTGPSFISEQYF. Written as DNA, the CDR3 is TGTGCCAGCAGTTTACCCACAGGACCTAGTTTTATATCCGAGCAGTACTTC.